This passage covers 5 T cell receptor beta chains from one sample sequenced in a study of radiation and T cells in renal cell carcinoma (dated by TCRdb to between 2020 and 2021). The time point label on this specimen signifies: blood 4 weeks post-SBRT, at nephrectomy. The treatment or condition label, read with the paper, signifies: 15 Gy SBRT to primary tumor, nephrectomy 4 weeks later. The library was generated by the immunoSEQ multiplex PCR assay. Imported from immuneACCESS, the table was reduced by TCRdb to in-frame sequences with V and J called. These copies leave out some clones; in studies compared against another copy, an unresolved V gene accounts for under half, and the cause of the remainder is not known. For this sample the table gives around 94,000 clones, of which around four fifths were detected only once. The top ten clones comprise around 9.4% of the sample. Here the sequenced sample was blood, taken from a patient whose treatment included radiotherapy and nephrectomy. The receptors shown here come from a man aged 50 or older with renal cell carcinoma.

This clone was observed a few times. The rearrangement links TRBV6-1 to TRBJ1-5; TRBD1 matches at 11 bases. The germline CDR1 and CDR2 sequences are MNHNS and SASEGT. V was pared by 5 bases and J by 6 bases, with 6 bases of the junction left unmatched. The CDR3 sequence is 15 residues long. The CDR3 DNA is TGTGCCAGCAGTAAACCGGGACAGGGGGTTCAGCCCCAGCATTTT. Translated: CASSKPGQGVQPQHF.

This clone occurred once. The V call is TRBV6-6, the J call TRBJ2-3, with D tentatively TRBD2 (5 bases). V lost 3 bases and J 4 bases, leaving 14 bases between the germline ends. The CDR3 runs to 15 residues. Germline values: CDR1 MNHNY, CDR2 SVGAGI (reference sequence). In DNA form, the CDR3 reads TGTGCCAGCAGTTATGGTCGGGGTCGGGCAGATACGCAGTATTTT. Translating gives CASSYGRGRADTQYF.

The rearrangement joins TRBV19 to TRBJ1-4; D is unresolved. The CDR3 sequence is 14 residues long. Germline V gene sequence: CDR1 LNHDA, CDR2 SQIVND (reference sequence). Trimming took 4 bases from V and 0 from J, leaving 6 bases between them. The CDR3 bases are TGTGCCAGTAGTAAAGGAGCAACTAATGAAAAACTGTTTTTT. Encoded protein: CASSKGATNEKLFF.

The CDR3, as DNA: TGCGCCAGCAGCTCGGACCCTTGGGGGGCCCAGTACTTC. Translating it yields CASSSDPWGAQYF. The V call is TRBV4-1, the J call TRBJ2-5, with D perhaps TRBD2 (6 bases). Trimming took 5 bases from V and 9 from J, leaving 16 bases between them. Germline-derived CDR1 and CDR2 are MGHRA and YSYEKL. CDR3 size: 13 residues.

The chain carries TRBV23-1 and TRBJ1-5; D is unresolved. TRBV23-1 carries the ORF label, with uncertain function. V lost 3 bases, J lost 0 bases, and 12 bases lay in between. The CDR3 runs 16 residues. CDR3 protein: CASSHRMSASNQPQHF. CDR3 DNA: TGCGCCAGCAGTCATAGGATGTCGGCTAGCAATCAGCCCCAGCATTTT.